Listed below are T cell receptor beta chains from one sample, sequenced in a study of CD8+ T cells in alopecia areata. Assay: immunoSEQ multiplex PCR; the TCRdb copy retains only in-frame clones and omits some. The sample carries roughly 210,000 clones, about 40% recorded once. The sequences come from CD4+ T cells sorted from blood, collected between weeks 36 and 40, from a patient treated with tofacitinib. These receptors originate from a human donor with alopecia areata. The CDR3 runs from the conserved cysteine through the conserved F or W. A D gene is named only where the DNA matches it firmly. Only part of the rows carry a size: once, few, many, or a class if the clone is expanded.

CDR3: CASSPDLSGYSTDTQYF
DNA: TGTGCCAGCAGTCCTGACCTTAGCGGGTATAGCACAGATACGCAGTATTTT
D: TRBD2
J: TRBJ2-3
V: TRBV7-9
size: .

CDR3: CASSLVGETYNEQFF
DNA: TGCGCCAGCAGCTTGGTGGGGGAGACATACAATGAGCAGTTCTTC
D: .
J: TRBJ2-1
V: TRBV5-1
size: .

CDR3: CASSATGTGEYEQYF
DNA: TGTGCCAGCAGCGCCACCGGGACAGGTGAATACGAGCAGTACTTC
D: TRBD1
J: TRBJ2-7
V: TRBV9
size: few

CDR3: CAWDMDSYGYTF
DNA: TGTGCCTGGGACATGGACAGCTATGGCTACACCTTC
D: .
J: TRBJ1-2
V: TRBV30
size: .

CDR3: CASSQEGSVETQYF
DNA: TGCGCCAGCAGCCAAGAGGGATCCGTTGAGACCCAGTACTTC
D: .
J: TRBJ2-5
V: TRBV4-1
size: .

CDR3: CASSLAGNTEAFF
DNA: TGTGCCAGCAGCTTAGCGGGTAACACTGAAGCTTTCTTT
D: .
J: TRBJ1-1
V: TRBV7-9
size: .

CDR3: CASSVGQGFEKLFF
DNA: TGTGCCAGCAGCGTGGGACAGGGATTTGAAAAACTGTTTTTT
D: TRBD1
J: TRBJ1-4
V: TRBV9
size: .

CDR3: CASSLGSGETQYF
DNA: TGTGCCAGCAGCTTAGGATCCGGAGAGACCCAGTACTTC
D: .
J: TRBJ2-5
V: TRBV7-2
size: .

CDR3: CASSLTSVGTDTQYF
DNA: TGTGCCAGCAGCCTTACATCAGTGGGCACAGATACGCAGTATTTT
D: .
J: TRBJ2-3
V: TRBV7-2
size: .

CDR3: CASSANRVAYEQYF
DNA: TGTGCCAGCAGTGCCAACAGGGTAGCCTACGAGCAGTACTTC
D: .
J: TRBJ2-7
V: TRBV6-6
size: .

CDR3: CASSYEREQYF
DNA: TGTGCCAGCAGTTACGAAAGGGAGCAGTACTTC
D: .
J: TRBJ2-7
V: TRBV6-6
size: few

CDR3: CASSRGQGADQETQYF
DNA: TGCGCCAGCAGCCGAGGACAGGGGGCCGACCAAGAGACCCAGTACTTC
D: TRBD1
J: TRBJ2-5
V: TRBV5-1
size: .

CDR3: CASSQDQQGAYGYTF
DNA: TGCGCCAGCAGCCAAGACCAACAGGGAGCCTATGGCTACACCTTC
D: .
J: TRBJ1-2
V: TRBV4-1
size: .

CDR3: CASPRTGTDTQYF
DNA: TGTGCCAGCCCGCGGACTGGCACAGATACGCAGTATTTT
D: .
J: TRBJ2-3
V: TRBV6-1
size: .

CDR3: CASTPSRGTYNEQFF
DNA: TGCGCCAGCACCCCTAGCAGGGGAACCTACAATGAGCAGTTCTTC
D: .
J: TRBJ2-1
V: TRBV5-1
size: once